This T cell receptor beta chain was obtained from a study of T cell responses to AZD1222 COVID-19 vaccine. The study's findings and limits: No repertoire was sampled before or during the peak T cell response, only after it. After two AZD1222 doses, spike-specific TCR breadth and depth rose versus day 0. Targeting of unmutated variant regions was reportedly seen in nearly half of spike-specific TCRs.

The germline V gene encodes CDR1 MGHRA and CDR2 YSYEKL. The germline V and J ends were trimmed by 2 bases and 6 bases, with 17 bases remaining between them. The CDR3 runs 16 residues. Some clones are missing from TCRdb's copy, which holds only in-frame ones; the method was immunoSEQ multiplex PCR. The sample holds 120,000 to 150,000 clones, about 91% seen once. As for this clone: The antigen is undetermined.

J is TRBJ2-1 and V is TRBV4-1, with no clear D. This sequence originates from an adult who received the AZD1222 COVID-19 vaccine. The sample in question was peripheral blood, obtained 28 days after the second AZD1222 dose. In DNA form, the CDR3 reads TGCGCCAGCAGCCAAAGGTCAGCTCAGAGTTTCAATGAGCAGTTCTTC. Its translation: CASSQRSAQSFNEQFF.